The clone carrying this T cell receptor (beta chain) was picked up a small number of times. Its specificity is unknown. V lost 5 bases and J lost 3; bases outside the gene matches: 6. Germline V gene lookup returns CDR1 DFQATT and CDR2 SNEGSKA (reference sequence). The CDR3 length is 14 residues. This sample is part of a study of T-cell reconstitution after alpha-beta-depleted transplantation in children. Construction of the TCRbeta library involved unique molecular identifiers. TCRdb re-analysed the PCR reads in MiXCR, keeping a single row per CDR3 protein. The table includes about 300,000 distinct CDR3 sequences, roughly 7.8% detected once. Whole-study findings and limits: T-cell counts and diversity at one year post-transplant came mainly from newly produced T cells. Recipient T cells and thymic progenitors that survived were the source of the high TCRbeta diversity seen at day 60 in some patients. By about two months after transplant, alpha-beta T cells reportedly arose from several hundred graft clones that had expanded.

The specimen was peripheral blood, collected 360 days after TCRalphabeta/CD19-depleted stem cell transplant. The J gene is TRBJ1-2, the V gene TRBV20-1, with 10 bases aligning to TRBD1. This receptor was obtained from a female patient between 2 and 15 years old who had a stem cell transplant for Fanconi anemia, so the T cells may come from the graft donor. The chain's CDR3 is CSAYPGTGDYGYTF. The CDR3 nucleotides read TGCAGTGCTTACCCAGGGACAGGGGACTATGGCTACACCTTC.